The 6 T cell receptor beta chains below come from one sample, sequenced in a study of blood T cell repertoires in COVID-19 (dated by TCRdb to 2020 to 2022). Libraries came from the immunoSEQ multiplex PCR assay. TCRdb retrieved this table from immuneACCESS and kept in-frame rearrangements only. Not all clones are present; in checked studies, unresolved V genes account for under half, and no reason is known for the remainder. The table for this sample lists around 200,000 clones; about nine tenths of them were counted only once. The ten top clones hold around 20% of the sample. The sample consisted of peripheral blood. These receptors came from a man between 65 and 80 years old with active or convalescent COVID-19.

The CDR3 nucleotides are TGTGCCAGCTCCCCCGGGACAACCGGTGAAAAACTGTTTTTT. Translating gives CASSPGTTGEKLFF. The chain carries TRBV18 and TRBJ1-4; perhaps TRBD1 as D (6 bases). Trimming removed 6 bases at V and 7 bases at J, with 15 bases between. CDR1 and CDR2 (germline): KGHSH, LQKENI. The CDR3 length is 14 residues.

The chain employs TRBV2 and TRBJ2-2; perhaps TRBD2 as D (5 bases). Germline V lookup: CDR1 SNHLY, CDR2 FYNNEI. V was shortened by 6 bases and J by 1 base, with 6 bases between the two germline ends. The CDR3 contains 13 residues. CDR3 coding DNA: TGTGCCAGCAGCGGACTGAACACCGGGGAGCTGTTTTTT. Translating it yields CASSGLNTGELFF.

The chain uses TRBV19 and TRBJ1-5, with 10 bases lining up with TRBD1. The V gene's germline CDR1 is LNHDA and CDR2 SQIVND (reference sequence). With 10 bases clipped from V and 7 bases from J, the junction kept 13 bases outside the gene matches. The CDR3 extends over 15 amino acids. The CDR3 protein is CATLRDRGPGQPQHF. The CDR3 DNA follows: TGTGCCACCCTCCGAGACAGGGGGCCCGGACAGCCCCAGCATTTT.

The rearrangement joins TRBV5-1 to TRBJ1-3; D might be TRBD1 (5 bases). Germline V CDR1 and CDR2: SGHRS, YFSETQ. The CDR3 is 14 amino acids. Trimming removed 0 bases at V and 3 bases at J, with 7 bases between. This chain's CDR3 is CASSLAGIGNTIYF. CDR3 sequence (DNA): TGCGCCAGCAGCTTGGCAGGGATTGGAAACACCATATATTTT.

This chain connects TRBV5-1 to TRBJ1-1, with 7 bases fitting TRBD1. Germline loops: CDR1 SGHRS, CDR2 YFSETQ. V gave up 3 bases and J gave up 7 bases; unmatched junction bases: 9. CDR3 length: 14 amino acids. The CDR3 loop reads CASSSRGQVNEAFF. CDR3 coding DNA: TGCGCCAGCAGCTCCAGAGGACAGGTAAATGAAGCTTTCTTT. The complete variable domain, with remaining parts taken from reference TRBV5-1 and TRBJ1-1, reads KAGVTQTPRYLIKTRGQQVTLSCSPISGHRSVSWYQQTPGQGLQFLFEYFSETQRNKGNFPGRFSGRQFSNSRSEMNVSTLELGDSALYLCASSSRGQVNEAFFGQGTRLTVV.

This chain connects TRBV5-1 to TRBJ2-6; no firm D call. Germline values: CDR1 SGHRS, CDR2 YFSETQ. The V end lost 0 bases, the J end lost 0 bases, and 4 bases lay between the germline ends. This CDR3 region has 15 residues. CDR3 sequence: CASSLANSGANVLTF. The CDR3 DNA sequence: TGCGCCAGCAGCTTGGCTAACTCTGGGGCCAACGTCCTGACTTTC.